This note documents a single T cell receptor beta chain sequence. The entry originates in a study of technical replicates of blood from a few donors. Produced via immunoSEQ multiplex PCR; TCRdb's table is partial and in-frame only. Here the sample spans 60,000 to 75,000 clones, around 87% being singletons. Germline V gives CDR1 LNHDA, CDR2 SQIVND (reference sequence). V shed 5 bases and J 6 bases; nucleotides not matched to a gene: 3. This CDR3 has 13 amino acids. This chain links TRBV19 with TRBJ2-1, with 8 bases lining up with TRBD1. Specimen: PBMCs. This sequence was found in a human donor in good health. Some clones in this sample may be carry-over from other donors' samples. In DNA form, the CDR3 reads TGTGCCAGTAGTCCTGGACAGGGCAATGAGCAGTTCTTC. Translated: CASSPGQGNEQFF. The whole variable domain, remainder taken from reference TRBV19 and TRBJ2-1, is DGGITQSPKYLFRKEGQNVTLSCEQNLNHDAMYWYRQDPGQGLRLIYYSQIVNDFQKGDIAEGYSVSREKKESFPLTVTSAQKNPTAFYLCASSPGQGNEQFFGPGTRLTVL.